This TCR beta chain was observed in a study of CDR3 diversity in severe acne. V lost 2 bases and J lost 0, with 8 bases in between. Germline CDR1 SGHVS, CDR2 FQNEAQ. There are 15 residues in the CDR3. The sample holds many counts of this clonotype. TCRdb itself ran the PCR reads through MiXCR, one entry per CDR3 protein. The profile shows some 85,000 distinct CDR3 sequences, 45% to 50% of them singletons. The genes are TRBV7-8 and TRBJ1-5; D gene ambiguous. This sequence originates from a male donor with severe acne vulgaris. The sample taken for sequencing was blood. The CDR3 bases are TGTGCCAGCAGCTTATGGTCCAATAGCAATCAGCCCCAGCATTTT. Protein product: CASSLWSNSNQPQHF.